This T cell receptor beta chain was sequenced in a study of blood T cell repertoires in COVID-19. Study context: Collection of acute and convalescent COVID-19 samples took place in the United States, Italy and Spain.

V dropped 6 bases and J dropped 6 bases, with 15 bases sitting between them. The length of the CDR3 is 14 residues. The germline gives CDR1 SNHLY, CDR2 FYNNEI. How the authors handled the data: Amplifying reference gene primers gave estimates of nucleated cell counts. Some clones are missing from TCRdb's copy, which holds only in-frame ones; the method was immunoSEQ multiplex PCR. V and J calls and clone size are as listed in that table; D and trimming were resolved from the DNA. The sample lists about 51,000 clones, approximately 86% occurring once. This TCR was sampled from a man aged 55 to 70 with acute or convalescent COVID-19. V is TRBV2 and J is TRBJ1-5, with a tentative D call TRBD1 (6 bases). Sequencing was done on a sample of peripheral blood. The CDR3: CASRTQGRGQPQHF. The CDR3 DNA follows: TGTGCCAGCAGAACACAGGGTCGGGGTCAGCCCCAGCATTTT.